This T cell receptor beta chain was identified in a study of cytomegalovirus exposure and HLA in healthy donors. Germline CDR1 is MGHRA and CDR2 is YSYEKL. Trimming stripped 1 base from V and 1 base from J, with 11 bases between. This CDR3 has 15 amino acids. Using immunoSEQ multiplex PCR, the repertoire was profiled, and TCRdb retains in-frame clones only, with some absent. The sample records about 98,000 clones, 87% being singletons. Sequencing used PBMCs. The clonotype comes from a man aged 18-30 years in good health and CMV-seropositive. The rearrangement joins TRBV4-1 to TRBJ2-7, with D possibly matching TRBD1 (6 bases). The CDR3 nucleotides are TGCGCCAGCAGCCAAGGCGCAGGGGTATCCTACGAGCAGTACTTC. Its protein product is CASSQGAGVSYEQYF.